This note documents a single TCR beta chain sequence. Its antigen is not yet known. Per-base qualities were not stored, and no clone one base away is much larger. CDR1 and CDR2 are drawn from the germline V gene: ENHRY, SYGVKD. The junction shows trimming of 5 bases on V and 4 bases on J, and the gene matches do not reach 5 bases of it. The CDR3 numbers 14 residues from cysteine through phenylalanine. Just the 42-base CDR3 DNA is kept, in frame starting at base 1. The entry originates in a study of circulating and synovial CD4+ cells in juvenile arthritis (dated by TCRdb to about 2014). Background for the entire study: TCRbeta CDR3 repertoires of circulating HLA-DR+ CD4 T cells, bulk blood CD4 T cells and synovial CD4 T cells were compared within each patient. Repertoire sequencing was performed with the aim of confirming enrichment of synovial clonotypes in a circulating synovial-like CD4 T cell subset. The research as a whole found: Lower diversity was observed in synovial and circulating pathogenic-like lymphocyte repertoires than in bulk blood CD4 repertoires, and some CPL samples were found to be as oligoclonal as synovium. Traditional Vbeta family usage analysis did not detect the difference between circulating pathogenic-like lymphocytes and bulk blood T cells. Circulating pathogenic-like lymphocytes clustered together with synovial T cells, and compared with bulk blood, the circulating pathogenic-like lymphocytes shared a substantially higher fraction of CDR3 sequences with synovium. Because overlap with synovium rose as sequencing depth increased, the measured fractions of shared clonotypes likely underestimated the overlap of the full repertoire. Because CPL samples and bulk blood CD4 samples differed in T cell genome counts by at least an order of magnitude, sample-size effects were addressed.

Libraries were built with the immunoSEQ multiplex PCR assay. An external provider performed TCRbeta CDR3 sequencing as a commercial service. Processing in the source paper ran as follows. The analyses relied on productive nucleotide sequences along with amino acid sequences obtained through in silico translation. Diversity was measured as Renyi entropy over a range of alpha values, and the median of 200 repeated subsamples was taken to equalise sample size. The distance between each pair of repertoires was calculated as one minus the Chao-modified Jaccard index, which corrects for under-sampling, and this distance was used for clustering. Frequency-weighted overlap with synovial clonotypes was calculated across 200 sample sizes, using 200 draws without replacement for each, and the value reported was the one at the size of the smaller sample. The table was pulled from immuneACCESS by TCRdb, which kept in-frame rearrangements only. Such tables lose some clones; where checked, under half of the loss comes from unresolved V genes, and the rest has no known cause. Clone size and the V and J calls come from that table; the DNA yielded D and trimming. Here the sample has around 32,000 clones; around 95% occur a single time. Of the sample, around 0.17% falls within the top ten clones.

Donors of the sequenced samples were patients with active juvenile idiopathic arthritis. Cells were sorted immediately after thawing, with dead cells excluded using Live/Dead Fixable Near-IR Stain. Sequencing was performed on CD4+ T cells from blood. The V and J genes are TRBV10-3 and TRBJ2-7; 10 of the junction bases match TRBD1. This sequence was found in a human donor with juvenile idiopathic arthritis. The CDR3 has the sequence CAISRGQGGYEQYF. The DNA sequence follows: TGTGCCATCAGTCGAGGACAGGGGGGATACGAGCAGTACTTC.